This T cell receptor (beta chain) is from a study of neurological immune-mediated disorders. At least ten counts were recorded for this clonotype. The antigen is unknown. TCRdb analysed the 5' RACE reads with MiXCR anew, one entry per CDR3 protein. The sample includes some 79,000 distinct CDR3 sequences, 13% to 15% of them seen just once. Whole-study findings and limits: HTLV-1-associated myelopathy showed the most TCR clonal expansion; multiple sclerosis the least, below healthy controls.

Germline V lookup: CDR1 SGHRS, CDR2 YFSETQ. The CDR3 totals 14 residues. Between the trimmed V and J ends, which lost 3 bases and 2 bases, there was a span of 12 bases. The TCR comes from a woman between 45 and 65 years old in good health. Sequencing was carried out using PBMCs. The rearrangement uses TRBV5-1 and TRBJ2-7; unclear D gene. CDR3 amino acids: CASSSFDGAYEQYF. The CDR3, as DNA: TGCGCCAGCAGCTCTTTTGACGGCGCCTACGAGCAGTACTTC.